The 2 T cell receptor beta chains below were found in one sample sequenced in a study of shared clonotypes between healthy human individuals. Generated by immunoSEQ multiplex PCR, the TCRdb table keeps only in-frame clones and is missing some. The table has 180,000 or so clones, roughly 93% seen once. Sequenced input: naive CD4+ T cells sorted from blood. Subset reported: CD45RA+ positively selected. The source is a woman aged 30 to 39 in good health.

The chain joins TRBV28 to TRBJ2-7, with 8 nucleotides matching TRBD2. Trimming cost V 3 bases and J 0 bases; bases outside gene matches: 13. This CDR3 spans 18 amino acids. The germline gives CDR1 MDHEN, CDR2 SYDVKM. As DNA, the CDR3 is TGTGCCAGCAGTTTCCCGCTTCGACTAGCGCCGAGCTCCTACGAGCAGTACTTC. It encodes CASSFPLRLAPSSYEQYF.

The rearrangement uses TRBV27 and TRBJ1-1, with TRBD1 identical over 7 bases. Germline V gene data show CDR1 as MNHEY and CDR2 as SMNVEV (reference sequence). With 2 bases clipped from V and 5 bases from J, the junction kept 5 bases outside the gene matches. The CDR3 has 14 residues. CDR3 DNA: TGTGCCAGCAGTTTAGTAGGGGGCTCAACTGAAGCTTTCTTT. Translating gives CASSLVGGSTEAFF.